These T cell receptor beta chains were read from a single sample in a study of cytomegalovirus exposure and HLA in healthy donors. Generated by immunoSEQ multiplex PCR, the TCRdb table keeps only in-frame clones and is missing some. This table lists about 110,000 clones. The sequencing input was PBMCs. These receptor sequences come from a middle-aged man in good health and CMV-seropositive. CDR3s include the opening cysteine and the closing phenylalanine or tryptophan. A D gene is named only where the DNA matches it firmly.

D,length,J,V,CDR3,DNA
TRBD1,16,TRBJ1-5,TRBV2,CASRGQGRGDNQPQHF,TGTGCCAGCAGGGGACAGGGGCGCGGGGACAATCAGCCCCAGCATTTT
.,12,TRBJ2-5,TRBV28,CASSPLGATQYF,TGTGCCAGCAGTCCCCTCGGAGCGACCCAGTACTTC
.,13,TRBJ2-3,TRBV6-5,CASSYDGPRPQYF,TGTGCCAGCAGTTACGACGGCCCGAGGCCGCAGTATTTT
.,12,TRBJ2-6,TRBV19,CATVSGANVLTF,TGTGCCACCGTCTCTGGGGCCAACGTCCTGACTTTC
.,17,TRBJ2-1,TRBV28,CASSRVQGLSSYNEQFF,TGTGCCAGCAGTCGGGTCCAGGGACTGAGCTCCTACAATGAGCAGTTCTTC
.,12,TRBJ2-5,TRBV9,CASSAVGETQYF,TGTGCCAGCAGCGCCGTCGGGGAGACCCAGTACTTC
TRBD1,14,TRBJ1-2,TRBV7-2,CASSPRTGIYGYTF,TGTGCCAGCAGCCCCAGGACAGGGATCTATGGCTACACCTTC
TRBD1,15,TRBJ1-1,TRBV19,CASSEQGRMNTEAFF,TGTGCCAGTAGTGAACAGGGGAGGATGAACACTGAAGCTTTCTTT
TRBD1,15,TRBJ2-1,TRBV27,CASSPFSPQGTEQFF,TGTGCCAGCAGTCCGTTCTCCCCACAGGGGACTGAGCAGTTCTTC
.,17,TRBJ2-3,TRBV23-1,CASSQSEGPASTDTQYF,TGCGCCAGCAGTCAATCGGAGGGCCCAGCTAGCACAGATACGCAGTATTTT
.,16,TRBJ2-7,TRBV12-2,CASRLQRSSGRCEQYF,TGTGCAAGTCGCTTACAGCGTTCTAGCGGGCGCTGCGAGCAGTACTTC
.,15,TRBJ2-3,TRBV5-6,CASSLGDWSTDTQYF,TGTGCCAGCAGCTTGGGAGACTGGAGCACAGATACGCAGTATTTT
TRBD2,16,TRBJ2-2,TRBV7-7,CASSPGTSGVTGELFF,TGTGCTAGCAGCCCCGGGACTAGCGGGGTAACCGGGGAGCTGTTTTTT
TRBD2,15,TRBJ2-7,TRBV7-3,CASSDPTSGLYEQYF,TGTGCCAGCAGCGACCCGACTAGCGGGCTTTACGAGCAGTACTTC
TRBD1,15,TRBJ2-2,TRBV12-5,CASGLSGQTTGELFF,TGTGCTAGTGGTTTGTCGGGACAGACAACCGGGGAGCTGTTTTTT
.,15,TRBJ2-1,TRBV4-2,CASSQVGAVINEQFF,TGTGCCAGCAGCCAAGTAGGGGCGGTTATCAATGAGCAGTTCTTC
.,13,TRBJ2-5,TRBV19,CASSMSGWETQYF,TGTGCCAGTAGTATGTCGGGATGGGAGACCCAGTACTTC